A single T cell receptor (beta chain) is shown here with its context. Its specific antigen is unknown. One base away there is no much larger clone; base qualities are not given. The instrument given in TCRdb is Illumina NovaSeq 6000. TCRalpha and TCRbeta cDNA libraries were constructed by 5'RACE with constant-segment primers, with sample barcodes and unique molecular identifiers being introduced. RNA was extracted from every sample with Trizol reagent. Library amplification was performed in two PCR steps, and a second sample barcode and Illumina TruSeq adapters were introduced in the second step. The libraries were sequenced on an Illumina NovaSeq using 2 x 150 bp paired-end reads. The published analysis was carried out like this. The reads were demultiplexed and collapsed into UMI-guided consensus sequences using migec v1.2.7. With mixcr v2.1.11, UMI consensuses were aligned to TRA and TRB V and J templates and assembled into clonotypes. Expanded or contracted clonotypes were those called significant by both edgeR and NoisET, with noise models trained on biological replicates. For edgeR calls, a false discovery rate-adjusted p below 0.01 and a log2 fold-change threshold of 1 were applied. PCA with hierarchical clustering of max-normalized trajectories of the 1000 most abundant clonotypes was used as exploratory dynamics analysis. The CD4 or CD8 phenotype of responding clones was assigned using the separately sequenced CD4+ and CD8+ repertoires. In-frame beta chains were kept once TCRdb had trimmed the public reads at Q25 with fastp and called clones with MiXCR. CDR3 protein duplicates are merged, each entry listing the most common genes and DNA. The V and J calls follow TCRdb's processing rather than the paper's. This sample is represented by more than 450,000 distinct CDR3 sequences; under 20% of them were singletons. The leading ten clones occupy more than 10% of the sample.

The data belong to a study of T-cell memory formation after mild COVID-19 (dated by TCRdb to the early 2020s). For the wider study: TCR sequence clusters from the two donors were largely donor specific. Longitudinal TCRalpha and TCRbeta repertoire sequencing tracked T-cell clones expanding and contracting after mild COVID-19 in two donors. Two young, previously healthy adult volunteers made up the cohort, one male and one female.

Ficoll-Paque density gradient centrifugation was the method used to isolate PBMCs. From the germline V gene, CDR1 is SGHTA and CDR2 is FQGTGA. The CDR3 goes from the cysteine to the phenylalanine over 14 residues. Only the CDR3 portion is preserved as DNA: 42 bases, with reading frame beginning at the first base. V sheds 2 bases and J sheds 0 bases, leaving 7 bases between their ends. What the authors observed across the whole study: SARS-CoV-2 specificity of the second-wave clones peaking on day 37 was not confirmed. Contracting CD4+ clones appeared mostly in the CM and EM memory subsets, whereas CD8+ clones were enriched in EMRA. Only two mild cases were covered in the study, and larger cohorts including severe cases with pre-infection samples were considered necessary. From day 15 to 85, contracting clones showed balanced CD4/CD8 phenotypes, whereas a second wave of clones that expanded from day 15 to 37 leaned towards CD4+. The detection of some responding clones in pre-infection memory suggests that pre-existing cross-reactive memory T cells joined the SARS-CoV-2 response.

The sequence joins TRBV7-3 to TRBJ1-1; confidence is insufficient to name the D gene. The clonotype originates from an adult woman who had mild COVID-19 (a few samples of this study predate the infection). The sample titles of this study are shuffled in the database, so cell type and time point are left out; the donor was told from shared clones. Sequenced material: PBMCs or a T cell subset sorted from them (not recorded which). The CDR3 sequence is CASSLLHLNTEAFF. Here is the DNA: TGTGCCAGCAGCTTACTACACCTGAACACTGAAGCTTTCTTT.